This T cell receptor beta chain stems from a study of blood T cell repertoires in COVID-19. The assay was immunoSEQ multiplex PCR, and TCRdb's table has in-frame clones only and misses some. Of fewer than 450,000 clones in the sample, 88% were seen once. The V end lost 5 bases, the J end lost 1 base, and 8 bases lay between the germline ends. Germline assignment: CDR1 GTSNPN and CDR2 SVGIG (reference sequence). This CDR3 region has 12 residues. Enrolled during active infection, Seattle patients were then followed longitudinally. The sequenced material came from peripheral blood. V is TRBV30 and J is TRBJ1-2; D call uncertain. The sequence derives from a woman in her 70s with COVID-19, enrolled during active disease. CDR3 nucleotides: TGTGCCTGGGCACACCTTAACTATGGCTACACCTTC. It codes for CAWAHLNYGYTF.